Below, one T cell receptor (beta chain) is given with its context. Its antigen is currently unknown. These data are taken from a study of cytomegalovirus exposure and HLA in healthy donors. Across the whole study: Ancestry clustering placed roughly 86% of roughly 410 genotyped donors in the Caucasian-associated cluster.

Germline V gene data show CDR1 as WSHSY and CDR2 as SAAADI. This CDR3 spans 15 amino acids. Trimming stripped 4 bases from V and 4 bases from J, with 14 bases between. Findings of the study overall: In a later analysis, TCR beta V- and J-gene trimming was associated with a missense DCLRE1C variant. The authors enumerated over 150 TCR beta chains as linked to cytomegalovirus.

The PCR contained 60 Vbeta and 13 Jbeta primers. Profiled with immunoSEQ multiplex PCR; TCRdb holds only in-frame clones, not every one. The sample consists of roughly 150,000 clones, 80% of them appearing once. The sequenced sample was PBMCs. The receptor was derived from a man aged 25 to 45 in good health. The chain is built from TRBV10-2 and TRBJ2-1; D is perhaps TRBD2 (5 bases). The CDR3 nucleotides are TGCGCCAGCAGTGCCCGGAGGCCGGGGTACAATGAGCAGTTCTTC. Protein sequence: CASSARRPGYNEQFF.